The 8 T cell receptor beta chains below all came from one sample that was sequenced in a study of OX40 agonist ivuxolimab in advanced cancers. The library was produced with the immunoSEQ multiplex PCR assay. Drawn from immuneACCESS, this table holds only the in-frame rearrangements with V and J called that TCRdb kept. Clones are partly lost; checked studies trace under half to an unresolved V gene and leave the rest unexplained. The sample yields almost 35,000 clones; less than 80% were counted once. The biggest ten clones account for approximately 9.9% of the sample. This sample comprised CD4+ or CD8+ T cells sorted from blood, obtained in a trial of the OX40 agonist ivuxolimab. The origin of the receptors is an adult with an advanced solid tumor such as melanoma, head and neck, liver or kidney cancer.

The genes are TRBV6-4 and TRBJ2-1; D gene unclear. Germline lookup yields CDR1 MRHNA and CDR2 SNTAGT. V was shortened by 2 bases and J by 0 bases, with 2 bases between the two germline ends. The CDR3 spans 13 residues. CDR3 sequence (DNA): TGTGCCAGCAGTGACAGCTCCTACAATGAGCAGTTCTTC. Amino acid sequence: CASSDSSYNEQFF.

The genes are TRBV10-3 and TRBJ2-7, with 8 bases fitting TRBD1. This CDR3 spans 14 amino acids. The V gene end was trimmed by 6 bases and the J gene end by 0 bases; junction bases not matched to a gene: 4. Germline CDR1 is ENHRY and CDR2 is SYGVKD. In nucleotides, the CDR3 is TGTGCCATCAGCCGGGACAGGTTCTCCTACGAGCAGTACTTC. Its protein product is CAISRDRFSYEQYF.

V is TRBV7-3 and J is TRBJ1-1; D is unclear. The CDR3 runs 13 residues. Germline CDR1 and CDR2: SGHTA and FQGTGA. Between the trimmed V and J ends, which lost 3 bases and 5 bases, there was a span of 10 bases. CDR3 nucleotides: TGTGCCAGCAGCTTTTCGGGAAAGACTGAAGCTTTCTTT. Encoded protein: CASSFSGKTEAFF. The complete variable domain, with remaining parts taken from reference TRBV7-3 and TRBJ1-1, reads GAGVSQTPSNKVTEKGKYVELRCDPISGHTALYWYRQSLGQGPEFLIYFQGTGAADDSGLPNDRFFAVRPEGSVSTLKIQRTERGDSAVYLCASSFSGKTEAFFGQGTRLTVV.

This sequence joins TRBV4-2 and TRBJ1-1, with TRBD1 matching 7 bases. Germline-derived CDR1 and CDR2 are LGHNA and YNFKEQ. The junction had 20 bases not matched to a gene; V was cut back by 4 bases and J by 0 bases. CDR3 length: 20 amino acids. The CDR3 bases are TGTGCCAGCAGCCCACCGGGACAGCGGGCGGGTGGATACATGAACACTGAAGCTTTCTTT. This codes for CASSPPGQRAGGYMNTEAFF.

The chain couples TRBV7-9 to TRBJ1-6; TRBD1 is a possible D gene (5 bases). With 2 bases removed from V and 9 bases from J, the gap between germline ends came to 8 bases. Germline-derived CDR1 and CDR2 are SEHNR and FQNEAQ (reference sequence). The CDR3 contains 13 residues. The CDR3, as DNA: TGTGCCAGCAGCTTACAGGGCGGTTCACCCCTCCACTTT. Protein sequence: CASSLQGGSPLHF.

The chain recombines TRBV5-1 with TRBJ1-2; D perhaps matches TRBD1 (5 bases). Per germline, CDR1 SGHRS and CDR2 YFSETQ. CDR3 length equals 13 residues. The germline V and J ends were trimmed by 4 bases and 3 bases, with 10 bases remaining between them. The CDR3 nucleotides read TGCGCCAGCAGCCCCGACAGTTACTATGGCTACACCTTC. This translates into CASSPDSYYGYTF.

Concerning this clone: A much larger clone lies a single base off, so this may be a read error. This CDR3 is also generated by other DNA sequences in the sample. V is TRBV30 and J is TRBJ2-3, with a possible D match to TRBD2 (6 bases). This CDR3 region has 14 residues. The germline CDR1 and CDR2 sequences are GTSNPN and SVGIG (reference sequence). CDR3 loop: CAWSAAGRTDTQYF. The DNA for the CDR3 is TGTGCTTGGAGTGCAGCGGGTCGCACAGATACGCAGTATTTT.

This chain joins TRBV19 and TRBJ2-1; the match to TRBD2 covers 14 bases. Trimming took 5 bases from V and 0 from J; bases not matched to a gene: 9. CDR3 size: 19 residues. Germline loops: CDR1 LNHDA, CDR2 SQIVND (reference sequence). The CDR3 nucleotides read TGTGCCAGTAGTGCGGGACTAGCGGGGGACCTCCCCTCCTACAATGAGCAGTTCTTC. Translating gives CASSAGLAGDLPSYNEQFF.